Presented here are 22 T cell receptor beta chains from one specimen sequenced in a study of OX40 agonist ivuxolimab in advanced cancers. The assay was immunoSEQ multiplex PCR, and TCRdb's table has in-frame clones only and misses some. This table holds approximately 58,000 clones, 80% to 90% found once. Sequenced here: CD4+ or CD8+ T cells sorted from blood, sampled in a trial of the OX40 agonist ivuxolimab. Receptor source: an adult with an advanced solid tumor such as melanoma, head and neck, liver or kidney cancer.

The chain is built from TRBV19 and TRBJ1-5; D gene uncertain. Trimming removed 0 bases from V and 7 bases from J, with 7 bases in between. CDR3 size: 13 residues. Germline CDR1 and CDR2: LNHDA and SQIVND (reference sequence). The CDR3 is CASSIEGGQPQHF. The CDR3 nucleotides read TGTGCCAGTAGTATAGAGGGCGGACAGCCCCAGCATTTT.

This clone was seen once. V usage is TRBV15 and J usage is TRBJ2-5; 8 nucleotides match TRBD1. CDR3 length equals 14 residues. The ends lost 1 base at V and 7 bases at J; junction bases unmatched: 5. CDR1 and CDR2 (germline): LNHNV, YYDKDF (reference sequence). This chain's CDR3 is CATSRGGQEGTQYF. CDR3 DNA sequence: TGTGCCACCAGCAGAGGGGGACAGGAAGGGACCCAGTACTTC.

The V and J genes are TRBV27 and TRBJ2-1, with 13 bases matching TRBD2. The CDR3 length is 17 residues. Germline V gene data show CDR1 as MNHEY and CDR2 as SMNVEV (reference sequence). V dropped 5 bases and J dropped 5; count of bases not matched to a gene: 9. The CDR3 here is CASSPPGLAGRHNEQFF. The DNA of the CDR3 is TGTGCCAGCAGTCCCCCGGGACTAGCGGGGCGACACAATGAGCAGTTCTTC.

This rearrangement joins TRBV7-8 to TRBJ2-4; 8 positions match TRBD1. In germline, CDR1 is SGHVS, CDR2 FQNEAQ. CDR3 size: 15 residues. J lost 6 bases, V lost 2 bases, and 6 bases had no gene match. CDR3 coding DNA: TGTGCCAGCAGCTTACAGGGGGCAGGGGGAAACATTCAGTACTTC. It is translated as CASSLQGAGGNIQYF.

The CDR3 nucleotides are TGTGCCAGCAGCTTGAGGGTAACCGTTTCGAACACTGAAGCTTTCTTT. Translated, it gives CASSLRVTVSNTEAFF. This chain uses TRBV5-4 with TRBJ1-1; D not certain. Germline CDR1 reads SGHNT; CDR2 reads YYREEE (reference sequence). V was trimmed by 1 base and J by 1 base, leaving 14 bases between them. The CDR3 loop spans 16 amino acids.

The V and J genes are TRBV6-6 and TRBJ1-3; D gene uncertain. This CDR3 has 14 residues. Between the trimmed V and J ends, which lost 2 bases and 2 bases, there was a span of 7 bases. In germline, CDR1 is MNHNY, CDR2 SVGAGI (reference sequence). The CDR3 loop is CASSYVKAGNTIYF. CDR3 bases: TGTGCCAGCAGTTACGTCAAGGCTGGAAACACCATATATTTT.

V gene TRBV18 combines with J gene TRBJ2-7; the D is unclear. Trimming stripped 2 bases from V and 6 bases from J, with 14 bases between. This CDR3 comprises 14 residues. The germline V gene encodes CDR1 KGHSH and CDR2 LQKENI. As DNA, the CDR3 is TGTGCCAGCTCACCAGGTTGGCTCTCTCGCGAGCAGTACTTC. Translated, it gives CASSPGWLSREQYF.

This rearrangement joins TRBV4-3 to TRBJ2-6; D remains unclear. Looked up from germline, CDR1 is LGHNA and CDR2 is YSLEER. The V end lost 0 bases, the J end lost 0 bases, and 9 bases lay between the germline ends. The CDR3 is made up of 17 amino acids. In DNA form, the CDR3 reads TGCGCCAGCAGCCAAGACACGCCAAACTCTGGGGCCAACGTCCTGACTTTC. The encoded protein is CASSQDTPNSGANVLTF.

The V and J genes are TRBV27 and TRBJ1-1; 9 bases agree with TRBD1. Germline V gene lookup returns CDR1 MNHEY and CDR2 SMNVEV (reference sequence). V lost 2 bases and J lost 4; bases outside the gene matches: 11. The CDR3 is 17 residues long. DNA of the CDR3: TGTGCCAGCAGTTTAGTTTTAACAGGGGGCTACGGCACTGAAGCTTTCTTT. Encoded protein: CASSLVLTGGYGTEAFF.

The rearrangement joins TRBV19 to TRBJ1-2; 7 positions agree with TRBD1. V dropped 1 base and J dropped 4; count of bases not matched to a gene: 6. Germline assignment: CDR1 LNHDA and CDR2 SQIVND (reference sequence). The CDR3 sequence is 15 residues long. For the CDR3, the DNA is TGTGCCAGTAGTATAGCTTCAGGGGGAGTCTATGGCTACACCTTC. It yields the protein CASSIASGGVYGYTF.

Within the sample, this clone is medium-sized (0.01 to 0.1%). This sequence joins TRBV27 and TRBJ2-7, with a tentative D call TRBD1 (6 bases). The CDR3 totals 13 residues. The germline gives CDR1 MNHEY, CDR2 SMNVEV (reference sequence). The V end lost 6 bases, the J end lost 3 bases, and 12 bases lay between the germline ends. The CDR3 sequence: CASSREGGYEQYF. The CDR3 DNA reads TGTGCCAGCAGCCGAGAAGGGGGCTACGAGCAGTACTTC.

This clone was recorded a few times. This chain uses TRBV19 with TRBJ2-7, with 10 bases fitting TRBD2. The CDR3 sequence is 16 residues long. The trim removed 5 bases at V and 3 bases at J, leaving 10 bases unmatched. Looked up from germline, CDR1 is LNHDA and CDR2 is SQIVND (reference sequence). CDR3 sequence reads: CASSPPLAGGYYEQYF. As DNA, the CDR3 is TGTGCCAGTAGTCCCCCGTTAGCGGGAGGCTACTACGAGCAGTACTTC.

This clone was counted only a few times. This sequence joins TRBV5-1 and TRBJ2-2; D call uncertain. Germline CDR1 and CDR2: SGHRS and YFSETQ. The CDR3 length is 14 residues. V gave up 0 bases and J gave up 7 bases, with 10 bases separating them. As DNA, the CDR3 is TGCGCCAGCAGCTTGGCCAGAGATTACGGGGAGCTGTTTTTT. Translated, it gives CASSLARDYGELFF. Full variable domain (rest looked up from reference TRBV5-1 and TRBJ2-2): KAGVTQTPRYLIKTRGQQVTLSCSPISGHRSVSWYQQTPGQGLQFLFEYFSETQRNKGNFPGRFSGRQFSNSRSEMNVSTLELGDSALYLCASSLARDYGELFFGEGSRLTVL.

V is TRBV7-9 and J is TRBJ2-2; the match to TRBD2 covers 10 bases. From germline, CDR1 is SEHNR and CDR2 FQNEAQ (reference sequence). V lost 5 bases, J lost 5 bases, and 5 bases stayed unmatched. The length of the CDR3 is 15 residues. The CDR3 sequence is CASSVSSGSTGELFF. The CDR3 bases are TGTGCCAGCAGCGTATCTAGCGGGAGTACCGGGGAGCTGTTTTTT.

The V gene is TRBV2, the J gene TRBJ2-5; a weak D match, TRBD1 (6 bases). CDR1 SNHLY and CDR2 FYNNEI come from the germline V gene. Trimming removed 7 bases at V and 5 bases at J, with 17 bases between. CDR3 length: 14 amino acids. CDR3 in DNA: TGTGCCAGCAACATAGGCAGGGGATCGGAGACCCAGTACTTC. Translated, it gives CASNIGRGSETQYF.

The chain recombines TRBV18 with TRBJ2-5; a weak D match, TRBD1 (5 bases). V lost 3 bases, J lost 3 bases, and 20 bases lay in between. Germline V lookup: CDR1 KGHSH, CDR2 LQKENI. The CDR3 is 17 amino acids. As DNA, the CDR3 is TGTGCCAGCTCACCTGGGGCGCTAGAATGGGGCGAAGAGACCCAGTACTTC. Translating gives CASSPGALEWGEETQYF.

The gene calls are TRBV6-5 and TRBJ2-5; 7 bases line up with TRBD1. The V gene end was trimmed by 5 bases and the J gene end by 4 bases; junction bases not matched to a gene: 7. Germline V CDR1 and CDR2: MNHEY, SVGAGI. CDR3 size: 14 residues. The CDR3 spells CASSRRTGRETQYF. The CDR3 DNA sequence: TGTGCCAGCAGTCGGCGGACAGGCCGAGAGACCCAGTACTTC.

This chain connects TRBV7-8 to TRBJ2-1; TRBD1 agrees at 9 bases. In germline, CDR1 is SGHVS, CDR2 FQNEAQ. The CDR3 loop spans 15 amino acids. After removal of 1 base from V and 6 bases from J, the junction contained 4 bases not matched to a gene. DNA of the CDR3: TGTGCCAGCAGCTTAGAGGGACAGGGTCCCAATGAGCAGTTCTTC. Amino acids: CASSLEGQGPNEQFF.

This clone was observed a few times. The chain employs TRBV7-6 and TRBJ2-5; D gene ambiguous. This CDR3 has 13 amino acids. Deletions cut 2 bases from V and 7 bases from J, with 11 bases between. Germline V lookup: CDR1 SGHVS, CDR2 FNYEAQ. The CDR3 region has the DNA TGTGCCAGCAGCTTACACGGTCCGGTGACCCAGTACTTC. The encoded protein is CASSLHGPVTQYF. The variable domain in full, with the rest retrieved from reference TRBV7-6 and TRBJ2-5, is GAGVSQSPRYKVTKRGQDVALRCDPISGHVSLYWYRQALGQGPEFLTYFNYEAQQDKSGLPNDRFSAERPEGSISTLTIQRTEQRDSAMYRCASSLHGPVTQYFGPGTRLLVL.

V is TRBV19 and J is TRBJ2-5; weak D call: TRBD1 (6 bases). This CDR3 region has 13 residues. V was clipped by 4 bases and J by 2 bases, with 8 bases between them. Germline CDR1 reads LNHDA; CDR2 reads SQIVND (reference sequence). This CDR3 reads CASSTQGQETQYF. The CDR3 coding sequence is TGTGCCAGTAGTACGCAGGGGCAAGAGACCCAGTACTTC.

This chain connects TRBV5-1 to TRBJ2-5; 10 bases match TRBD2. The V segment lost 3 bases and the J segment 1 base; nucleotides outside the gene matches: 3. CDR1 and CDR2 (germline): SGHRS, YFSETQ. The CDR3 has 15 residues. CDR3 protein: CASSWTSGVQETQYF. The CDR3 DNA reads as TGCGCCAGCAGCTGGACTAGCGGCGTCCAAGAGACCCAGTACTTC. Supplemented by reference TRBV5-1 and TRBJ2-5, the full variable domain reads KAGVTQTPRYLIKTRGQQVTLSCSPISGHRSVSWYQQTPGQGLQFLFEYFSETQRNKGNFPGRFSGRQFSNSRSEMNVSTLELGDSALYLCASSWTSGVQETQYFGPGTRLLVL.

The V gene is TRBV19, the J gene TRBJ2-1; 9 bases fit TRBD2. The CDR3 is 14 residues long. CDR1 and CDR2 from the germline V gene are LNHDA and SQIVND (reference sequence). Unmatched junction bases numbered 3, after V lost 3 bases and J lost 6 bases. The CDR3 protein is CASSIVAGVNEQFF. CDR3 coding DNA: TGTGCCAGTAGTATCGTAGCGGGAGTCAATGAGCAGTTCTTC.